These T cell receptor beta chains were read from a single sample in a study of T cells in Graves' hyperthyroidism and ophthalmopathy. Each CDR3 protein gets one entry after TCRdb re-called the multiplex PCR reads with MiXCR. This table holds around 400,000 distinct CDR3 sequences, roughly 15% found once. Material: blood. Every receptor here comes from a woman in her fifties or sixties with Graves' ophthalmopathy. Each CDR3 is given with its conserved first and last residue. D genes are given only for firm matches. Size values are once, few and many counts, or a class for expanded clones, and some rows have none.

>TRBJ1-1|many|NA|TRBV10-1
CASSESPTMNTEAFF
TGCGCCAGCAGTGAGTCCCCCACAATGAACACTGAAGCTTTCTTT
>TRBJ2-1|few|TRBD2|TRBV5-6
CASSQGLDFEQFF
TGTGCCAGCAGCCAGGGACTAGATTTTGAGCAGTTCTTC
>TRBJ2-3|NA|NA|TRBV19
CASSERDSLYTQYF
TGTGCCAGTAGCGAGAGGGACTCGCTATATACGCAGTATTTT
>TRBJ2-1|NA|TRBD2|TRBV5-1
CASSLGTSGRARGEQFF
TGCGCCAGCAGCCTAGGGACTAGCGGGAGGGCCAGGGGTGAGCAGTTCTTC
>TRBJ2-3|few|NA|TRBV19
CASSSPRSRTDTQYF
TGTGCCAGTAGTTCCCCTCGGTCACGCACAGATACGCAGTATTTT
>TRBJ2-3|many|NA|TRBV2
CASKGRADTQYF
TGTGCCAGCAAGGGGCGGGCAGATACGCAGTATTTT
>TRBJ2-3|many|NA|TRBV30
CAWGGSDTQYF
TGTGCCTGGGGGGGGTCAGATACGCAGTATTTT
>TRBJ2-3|many|NA|TRBV24-1
CATRASTDTQYF
TGTGCCACCAGGGCCAGCACAGATACGCAGTATTTT
>TRBJ1-5|NA|NA|TRBV6-1
CASSEGDPHYQPQHF
TGTGCCAGCAGTGAGGGGGACCCCCACTATCAGCCCCAGCATTTT
>TRBJ2-7|NA|TRBD1|TRBV6-5
CASSCQDRAYYEQYF
TGTGCCAGCAGTTGCCAGGACAGGGCCTACTACGAGCAGTACTTC
>TRBJ1-1|many|NA|TRBV6-1
CASTKLGSMNTEAFF
TGTGCCAGCACCAAACTGGGGAGCATGAACACTGAAGCTTTCTTT
>TRBJ2-6|NA|TRBD1|TRBV29-1
CSGGGGTGSSGANVLTF
TGCAGCGGGGGGGGGGGGACAGGGAGCTCTGGGGCCAACGTCCTGACTTTC
>TRBJ2-1|few|TRBD2|TRBV7-8
CASSSKAGLALNEQFF
TGTGCCAGCAGCTCGAAGGCCGGACTAGCTTTGAATGAGCAGTTCTTC
>TRBJ2-2|many|NA|TRBV7-9
CASSFGQRTGTGELFF
TGTGCCAGCAGCTTCGGACAGCGCACGGGGACCGGGGAGCTGTTTTTT
>TRBJ2-1|many|TRBD2|TRBV5-1
CASSLTLAGGGEQFF
TGCGCCAGCAGCTTGACACTAGCGGGAGGTGGTGAGCAGTTCTTC
>TRBJ2-2|NA|TRBD2|TRBV20-1
CSARDEREAGELFF
TGCAGTGCTAGGGACGAGCGGGAGGCCGGGGAGCTGTTTTTT
>TRBJ2-1|many|NA|TRBV27
CASSFPQGSFNEQFF
TGTGCCAGCAGTTTCCCACAGGGTTCCTTCAATGAGCAGTTCTTC
>TRBJ2-1|NA|TRBD1|TRBV6-5
CASSSVGQGTNEQFF
TGTGCCAGCAGTTCCGTCGGACAGGGGACGAATGAGCAGTTCTTC
>TRBJ2-1|many|NA|TRBV2
CASRVGRDRAYNEQFF
TGTGCCAGCAGGGTGGGCCGCGACAGAGCCTACAATGAGCAGTTCTTC
>TRBJ2-7|NA|TRBD2|TRBV7-2
CASSPLAGLAGGYEQYF
TGTGCCAGCAGCCCCCTTGCGGGACTAGCGGGAGGCTACGAGCAGTACTTC
>TRBJ2-3|NA|TRBD1|TRBV9
CASSVGTGGADTQYF
TGTGCCAGCAGCGTAGGGACAGGGGGCGCGGATACGCAGTATTTT
>TRBJ2-7|many|NA|TRBV7-2
CASSQDIIREQYF
TGTGCCAGCAGCCAAGACATTATCCGCGAGCAGTACTTC
>TRBJ2-2|NA|TRBD1|TRBV19
CASRGQGRTGELFF
TGTGCCAGTAGAGGACAGGGCAGGACTGGGGAGCTGTTTTTT
>TRBJ1-1|many|TRBD1|TRBV11-1
CASSPRQGANTEAFF
TGTGCCAGCAGCCCAAGACAGGGGGCGAACACTGAAGCTTTCTTT
>TRBJ2-7|few|TRBD2|TRBV9
CASSVDGTIAPYEQYF
TGTGCCAGCAGCGTAGACGGGACTATAGCCCCCTACGAGCAGTACTTC
>TRBJ2-2|many|TRBD2|TRBV28
CASSSPPSGSGSPGELFF
TGTGCCAGCAGTTCCCCCCCAAGCGGGAGTGGTTCGCCCGGGGAGCTGTTTTTT
>TRBJ2-7|many|TRBD2|TRBV20-1
CSARLAGGHEQYF
TGCAGTGCTAGACTAGCGGGAGGCCACGAGCAGTACTTC
>TRBJ2-2|many|NA|TRBV28
CATRVGADGELFF
TGTGCCACCCGAGTAGGGGCGGACGGGGAGCTGTTTTTT
>TRBJ2-3|many|TRBD2|TRBV11-3
CASSLVVASGADTQYF
TGTGCCAGCAGCTTGGTCGTGGCTAGCGGAGCAGATACGCAGTATTTT
>TRBJ1-2|NA|NA|TRBV30
CAWVGGESYTF
TGTGCCTGGGTGGGAGGGGAAAGCTACACCTTC
>TRBJ1-5|many|TRBD1|TRBV28
CASSTGTGNSNQPQHF
TGTGCCAGCAGTACCGGGACAGGGAATAGCAATCAGCCCCAGCATTTT
>TRBJ1-1|many|TRBD1|TRBV2
CASTTTGVARTKNTEAFF
TGTGCCAGCACTACGACAGGGGTAGCCCGAACTAAAAACACTGAAGCTTTCTTT
>TRBJ2-1|few|NA|TRBV12-3/TRBV12-4
CASHEGASRSLGKYNEQFF
TGTGCCAGCCACGAAGGGGCGTCTCGCTCGCTGGGGAAATACAATGAGCAGTTCTTC
>TRBJ1-4|many|TRBD1|TRBV2
CALKGAGTEKLFF
TGTGCCCTCAAGGGGGCAGGGACGGAAAAACTGTTTTTT
>TRBJ1-1|few|TRBD1|TRBV25-1
CASSEFKGANTEAFF
TGTGCCAGCAGTGAATTCAAGGGGGCGAACACTGAAGCTTTCTTT
>TRBJ1-4|few|TRBD1|TRBV20-1
CSALPEGAANEKLFF
TGCAGTGCCTTACCCGAGGGGGCAGCTAATGAAAAACTGTTTTTT
>TRBJ2-2|once|TRBD2|TRBV11-2
CASSLVGGAGTGELFF
TGTGCCAGCAGCTTAGTCGGGGGGGCAGGCACCGGGGAGCTGTTTTTT
>TRBJ1-2|many|NA|TRBV12-3/TRBV12-4
CASSPRSQGRNGYTF
TGTGCCAGCAGTCCCCGGAGTCAGGGGAGGAATGGCTACACCTTC
>TRBJ2-7|many|NA|TRBV6-1
CASSPGRAYEQYF
TGTGCCAGCAGTCCGGGACGGGCCTACGAGCAGTACTTC
>TRBJ2-5|NA|TRBD1|TRBV18
CASSGQVKETQYF
TGTGCCAGCTCAGGACAGGTAAAAGAGACCCAGTACTTC
>TRBJ2-5|many|NA|TRBV7-2
CASSLGQVGAQYF
TGTGCCAGCAGCTTAGGACAAGTTGGGGCCCAGTACTTC
>TRBJ2-3|NA|NA|TRBV29-1
CSVEDGLRDTTDTQYF
TGCAGCGTTGAAGATGGGCTAAGGGACACTACAGATACGCAGTATTTT
>TRBJ2-7|NA|TRBD2|TRBV3-1
CASRPGLAGIYEQYF
TGTGCCAGCAGGCCCGGACTAGCGGGAATCTACGAGCAGTACTTC
>TRBJ2-1|many|NA|TRBV7-9
CASSLAGVNNEQFF
TGTGCCAGCAGCTTAGCGGGAGTGAATAATGAGCAGTTCTTC
>TRBJ2-3|many|TRBD1|TRBV5-1
CASADTGADTQYF
TGCGCCAGCGCCGATACAGGGGCAGATACGCAGTATTTT
>TRBJ1-1|many|NA|TRBV20-1
CSAAGASGLDTEAFF
TGCAGTGCCGCAGGAGCGTCGGGCTTGGACACTGAAGCTTTCTTT
>TRBJ2-7|many|TRBD2|TRBV3-1
CASSQVPIRAGGPYEQYF
TGTGCCAGCAGCCAAGTCCCGATCCGAGCGGGAGGGCCCTACGAGCAGTACTTC
>TRBJ1-2|NA|NA|TRBV24-1
CATSRAVNYGYTF
TGTGCCACCAGTCGGGCCGTTAACTATGGCTACACCTTC
>TRBJ2-7|many|NA|TRBV20-1
CSARDSLSSYEQYF
TGCAGTGCTAGGGACTCGTTGAGCTCCTACGAGCAGTACTTC
>TRBJ2-3|many|TRBD2|TRBV2
CASSEASSGRAVDTQYF
TGTGCCAGCAGTGAAGCTTCTAGCGGGAGGGCCGTAGATACGCAGTATTTT
>TRBJ2-1|many|TRBD1|TRBV5-1
CASSLRTGWADNEQFF
TGCGCCAGCAGCTTGCGGACAGGGTGGGCAGACAATGAGCAGTTCTTC
>TRBJ1-2|NA|NA|TRBV27
CASSLSREGVFGYTF
TGTGCCAGCAGTTTATCTAGGGAAGGGGTCTTTGGCTACACCTTC
>TRBJ1-1|few|NA|TRBV19
CASSSDPGNTEAFF
TGTGCCAGTAGTTCGGACCCCGGGAACACTGAAGCTTTCTTT
>TRBJ2-7|many|TRBD1|TRBV5-1
CASSLVSGTGLFEQYF
TGCGCCAGCAGCTTGGTCTCCGGGACAGGGTTGTTCGAGCAGTACTTC
>TRBJ2-1|many|NA|TRBV15
CATSRDLSSYNEQFF
TGTGCCACCAGCAGAGATCTCTCCTCCTACAATGAGCAGTTCTTC
>TRBJ1-3|NA|NA|TRBV3-1
CASSQVGGRGNSGNTIYF
TGTGCCAGCAGCCAAGTTGGGGGCAGGGGAAACTCTGGAAACACCATATATTTT
>TRBJ1-2|NA|NA|TRBV7-9
CASSKNGEKGYTF
TGTGCCAGCAGCAAGAACGGGGAAAAGGGCTACACCTTC